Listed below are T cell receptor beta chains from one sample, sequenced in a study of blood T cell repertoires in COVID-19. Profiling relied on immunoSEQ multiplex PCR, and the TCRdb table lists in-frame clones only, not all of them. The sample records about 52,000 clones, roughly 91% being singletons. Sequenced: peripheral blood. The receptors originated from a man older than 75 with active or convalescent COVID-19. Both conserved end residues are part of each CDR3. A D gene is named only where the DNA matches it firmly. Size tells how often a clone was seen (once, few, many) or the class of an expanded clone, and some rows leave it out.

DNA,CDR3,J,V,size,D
TGCAGCGTTAAGCAGGGGGGATTAAGAGAGACCCAGTACTTC,CSVKQGGLRETQYF,TRBJ2-5,TRBV29-1,NA,NA
TGTGCCAGCAGCTTGATGGGACAGGGGGGTGAAAAACTGTTTTTT,CASSLMGQGGEKLFF,TRBJ1-4,TRBV7-2,NA,TRBD1
TGCGCCAGCAGCAAGAACCCGGGACTAGAAGAGACCCAGTACTTC,CASSKNPGLEETQYF,TRBJ2-5,TRBV5-1,NA,TRBD2
TGCGCCAGCACTAGCGTAACTAGCACAGATACGCAGTATTTT,CASTSVTSTDTQYF,TRBJ2-3,TRBV10-2,NA,NA
TGTGCCAGCAGTTTTCCCCAGGGAGGGTCACCCCTCCACTTT,CASSFPQGGSPLHF,TRBJ1-6,TRBV28,NA,NA
TGTGCCAGCAGCCCCGGTAGCTATGGCTACACCTTC,CASSPGSYGYTF,TRBJ1-2,TRBV28,NA,NA
TGCGCCAGCAGCCAAGTGGTAATTTTGCGGGGATACAATCAGCCCCAGCATTTT,CASSQVVILRGYNQPQHF,TRBJ1-5,TRBV4-1,NA,NA
TGTGCCACCAGCAGAGGATCGGGACTAGCGGGAGCCTACGAGCAGTACTTC,CATSRGSGLAGAYEQYF,TRBJ2-7,TRBV15,NA,TRBD2
TGTGCCAGCAGCCCCCCTGGACAGGGACCATACGAGCAGTACTTC,CASSPPGQGPYEQYF,TRBJ2-7,TRBV2,once,TRBD1
TGTGCCAGCAACTCCCGACAGGAAAACATTCAGTACTTC,CASNSRQENIQYF,TRBJ2-4,TRBV7-2,NA,NA
TGCGCCAGCAGCCAAGCAGGTGGGGCGGGAGTCGACACCGGGGAGCTGTTTTTT,CASSQAGGAGVDTGELFF,TRBJ2-2,TRBV4-3,NA,TRBD2
TGTGCCAGCAGCTTAGGGAGACAGAGCGATACGCAGTATTTT,CASSLGRQSDTQYF,TRBJ2-3,TRBV7-2,NA,NA
TGTGCCAGCGCGCCGAGCGGGGCTCGGGGCTACACCTTC,CASAPSGARGYTF,TRBJ1-2,TRBV7-2,few,NA
TGTGCCAGCAGCTTGGACAGGGGTTACGAGCAGTACTTC,CASSLDRGYEQYF,TRBJ2-7,TRBV5-6,once,TRBD1
TGTGCCAGCAGCTCCACAGGGAATGGAAACACCATATATTTT,CASSSTGNGNTIYF,TRBJ1-3,TRBV7-3,NA,NA
TGTGCCAGCAGGGACGGCCCACACAGCTCCTACGAGCAGTACTTC,CASRDGPHSSYEQYF,TRBJ2-7,TRBV6-4,NA,NA
TGCGCCAGCAGCTCCAGGGGGGCCACTGAAGCTTTCTTT,CASSSRGATEAFF,TRBJ1-1,TRBV5-1,NA,TRBD1
TGTGCCAGTAAGTCGACTAGCGGAGCCCGAAATTACCAAGAGACCCAGTACTTC,CASKSTSGARNYQETQYF,TRBJ2-5,TRBV19,NA,TRBD2